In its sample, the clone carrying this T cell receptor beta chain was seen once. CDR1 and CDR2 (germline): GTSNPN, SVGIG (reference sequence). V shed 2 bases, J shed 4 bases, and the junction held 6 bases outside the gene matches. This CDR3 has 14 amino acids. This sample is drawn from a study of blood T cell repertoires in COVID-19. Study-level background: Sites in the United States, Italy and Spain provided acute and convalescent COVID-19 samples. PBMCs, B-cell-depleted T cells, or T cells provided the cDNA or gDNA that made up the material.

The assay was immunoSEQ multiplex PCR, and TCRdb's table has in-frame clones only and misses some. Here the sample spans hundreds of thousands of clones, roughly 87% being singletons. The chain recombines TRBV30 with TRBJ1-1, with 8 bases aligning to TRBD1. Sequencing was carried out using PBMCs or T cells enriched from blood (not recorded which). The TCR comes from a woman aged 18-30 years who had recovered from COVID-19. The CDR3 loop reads CAWSLGQGGTEAFF. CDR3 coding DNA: TGTGCCTGGAGTTTAGGACAGGGCGGCACTGAAGCTTTCTTT.